The rows below give T cell receptor beta chains drawn from one sample of a study of blood T cell repertoires in COVID-19. Sequenced by immunoSEQ multiplex PCR; TCRdb stores in-frame clones only, minus some. The table has some 140,000 clones, around three quarters seen once. Material: peripheral blood. The receptors were gathered from an elderly man with acute or convalescent COVID-19. Each CDR3 is given with its conserved first and last residue.

>TRBJ2-3|TRBV18
CASSPGVSGGADTQYF
>TRBJ1-6|TRBV7-2
CASSFSSAQRNSPLHF
>TRBJ2-1|TRBV4-1
CASSHSGLAGETEQFF
>TRBJ1-2|TRBV3-1/TRBV3-2
CASSQGGNYGYTF
>TRBJ2-5|TRBV6-1
CASSEDRGQTQYF
>TRBJ2-2|TRBV4-1
CASSHGTETNTGELFF
>TRBJ2-3|TRBV10-3
CAISDQTRAQYF
>TRBJ1-3|TRBV11-2
CASSPGQSSGNTIYF
>TRBJ1-4|TRBV5-4
CASSEDTGNEKLFF
>TRBJ2-2|TRBV28
CASRPSTDRVLTGELFF
>TRBJ2-1|TRBV5-6
CASSFQGADEQFF
>TRBJ2-3|TRBV6-5
CASVPAGRTDTQYF
>TRBJ1-3|TRBV19
CASTTVGGTIYF
>TRBJ2-3|TRBV7-2
CASSLTLADTQYF
>TRBJ1-5|TRBV15
CATSTTGYYQPQHF
>TRBJ1-2|TRBV5-5
CASSLEQEYYGYTF
>TRBJ1-5|TRBV18
CASSPGQGPLLHF
>TRBJ2-2|TRBV7-6
CASSDQGSGTGELFF
>TRBJ2-7|TRBV7-8
CASSIPGLSYEQYF
>TRBJ2-5|TRBV18
CASSPPVRVQETQYF
>TRBJ2-1|TRBV28
CASRESGSSYNEQFF
>TRBJ1-2|TRBV24-1
CATSTEYRDGYTF
>TRBJ2-3|TRBV5-4
CASSSGTSGGTDTQYF
>TRBJ2-2|TRBV27
CASSLSVWQGNTGELFF
>TRBJ2-3|TRBV12-3/TRBV12-4
CASRVGGGDTQYF
>TRBJ1-1|TRBV11-3
CASSSRDRPTEAFF
>TRBJ1-6|TRBV4-3
CASSRHTRGQGANRSYNSPLHF
>TRBJ1-2|TRBV5-6
CASSLGPKAGLGGYTF
>TRBJ2-7|TRBV7-9
CASSSTVQGALYEQYF
>TRBJ2-7|TRBV7-2
CASSGGTRGYEQYF
>TRBJ1-2|TRBV5-4
CASTRLTGQDGANYGYTF
>TRBJ2-7|TRBV11-2
CASSPLVGYEQYF
>TRBJ1-5|TRBV28
CASSLGGSGQPQHF
>TRBJ2-1|TRBV19
CATSASIGRNERGGPYEQFF
>TRBJ2-7|TRBV5-1
CASSLGQGLSEQYF
>TRBJ2-7|TRBV5-1
CASSLGAGGQNYEQYF
>TRBJ1-3|TRBV10-3
CATKGGALGNTIYF
>TRBJ2-5|TRBV18
CASSGRGPQETQYF
>TRBJ1-1|TRBV18
CASSQNRPEMNTEAFF
>TRBJ2-1|TRBV28
CASSDGPLAGGQGWRFF
>TRBJ1-2|TRBV7-2
CASTPVESWGYTF
>TRBJ2-1|TRBV5-4
CASSSLAGSSNEQFF